This TCR beta chain appears in the sequencing data of a study of breast tumors, draining lymph nodes, adjacent tissues. Study-wide results and limits: Tumor repertoires ranked between lymph nodes and nontumor tissue in diversity, with V and J gene preferences.

One entry per CDR3 protein results from TCRdb running MiXCR on the multiplex PCR reads. The data contain about 230,000 distinct CDR3 sequences, about 34% of them singletons. The lymph nodes were axillary draining lymph nodes from breast cancer patients. The CDR3 is 16 residues long. Germline V CDR1 and CDR2: SGHTA, FQGNSA. Note on this clonotype: The antigen remains undetermined.

The receptor's source is a female donor with breast cancer. Some clones in this sample may be carry-over from other donors' samples. Material: axillary lymph node tissue. This sequence joins TRBV7-2 and TRBJ1-3; 7 nucleotides align to TRBD1. For the CDR3, the DNA is TGTGCTAGCGGCGTCGGACAGGCGCGCTCTGGAAACACCATATATTTT. Protein product: CASGVGQARSGNTIYF.